This TCR beta chain was identified in a study of patients and donors after allogeneic stem cell transplantation. This clonotype was seen a few times. In TCRdb, the RT-PCR reads were re-called with MiXCR into one record per CDR3 protein. Altogether tens of thousands of distinct CDR3 sequences are present, around 48% being singletons, with the ten largest covering 60% to 65%. V was pared by 3 bases and J by 5 bases, with 7 bases of the junction left unmatched. CDR1 and CDR2 (germline): MGHRA, YSYEKL. This CDR3 has 16 amino acids. The V call is TRBV4-1, the J call TRBJ1-5; 10 bases are a match to TRBD1. The receptor was derived from a human donor who was either an allogeneic HSCT recipient or a stem cell or donor lymphocyte infusion donor (not recorded which). It is not recorded whose cells these are; they may come from a transplant donor. Sample: blood, either unsorted or a sorted T cell fraction (not recorded which). CDR3 in amino acids: CASSQAGTGVDQPQHF. CDR3 in DNA: TGCGCCAGCAGCCAGGCCGGGACAGGGGTGGATCAGCCCCAGCATTTT.